This T cell receptor (beta chain) originates from a study of cytomegalovirus exposure and HLA in healthy donors. The study ran its PCR with 60 Vbeta and 13 Jbeta primers. Original processing notes: An analysis performed later counted roughly 80 million unique TCR beta chains (roughly 11 million of them shared). The protocol was immunoSEQ multiplex PCR, while the TCRdb copy is restricted to in-frame clones and leaves out a portion. Clonal size and the V and J genes are those of that table, whereas D and trimming came from the DNA. The repertoire has approximately 140,000 clones, roughly 80% of them found once; the top ten carry about 4%. As regards this clone: Its antigen is unidentified.

Trimming cost V 4 bases and J 0 bases, with 8 bases left between them. There are 14 residues in the CDR3. The germline V gene has CDR1 SGHRS and CDR2 YFSETQ. Findings and limits, study-wide: The authors excluded some V segments, including TRBV6-2 and TRBV6-3, as indistinguishable. Later, an analysis found that common viral pathogens appeared to be linked with several of the most significant clusters.

The sample comprised PBMCs. This chain links TRBV5-1 with TRBJ2-1, with unresolved D. This receptor was obtained from a human donor in good health. CDR3 sequence (DNA): TGCGCCAGCAGCCCCCCCAGCTCCTACAATGAGCAGTTCTTC. Its translation: CASSPPSSYNEQFF.